The 19 T cell receptor beta chains below come from one sample, sequenced in a study of blood T cells in healthy people across ages. Through a sample-barcoded 5' primer and a J-beta primer mix, a second PCR was run for roughly 6 to 11 cycles. Using its own MiXCR run on the 5' RACE reads, TCRdb lists one record per CDR3 protein. This sample has about 1.4 million distinct CDR3 sequences; approximately 63% occur once, and the top ten carry about 6.3%. Sequencing was performed on blood. Receptors were obtained from a man younger than 35 in good health.

Remarks on this clonotype: Sequence at one end of the junction differs from germline and may be a read error. The rearrangement links TRBV5-1 to TRBJ2-7; 7 positions match TRBD2. The CDR3 is 14 residues long. The germline CDR1 and CDR2 sequences are SGHRS and YFSETQ. The CDR3 DNA reads as TGCGCCAGCTGCTTAGGGACTACCCTCTACGAGCAGTACTTC. Protein sequence: CASCLGTTLYEQYF.

The chain employs TRBV7-8 and TRBJ1-1, with D unresolved. V shed 4 bases and J shed 2 bases, with 20 bases lying between them. The germline V gene encodes CDR1 SGHVS and CDR2 FQNEAQ. The CDR3 has 17 residues. The CDR3 sequence is CASSSVTGRTENTEAFF. CDR3 DNA sequence: TGTGCCAGCAGCTCCGTGACCGGGAGGACGGAAAACACTGAAGCTTTCTTT.

This sequence joins TRBV7-2 and TRBJ2-2, with 8 bases fitting TRBD2. J gave up 1 base and V 5 bases, and 9 bases lay outside the gene matches. This CDR3 is 17 amino acids long. Germline V gives CDR1 SGHTA, CDR2 FQGNSA. CDR3: CASSAPQTSENTGELFF. CDR3 coding DNA: TGTGCCAGCAGCGCTCCCCAGACTAGCGAGAACACCGGGGAGCTGTTTTTT.

There are a few counts of this clonotype. The chain couples TRBV27 to TRBJ2-3; no clear D. This CDR3 region has 14 residues. Trimming took off 4 bases at V and 1 base at J, with 9 bases between the two ends. Germline V gives CDR1 MNHEY, CDR2 SMNVEV (reference sequence). The CDR3 DNA reads as TGTGCCAGCAGTTCCGCAGTCCGCACAGATACGCAGTATTTT. As protein: CASSSAVRTDTQYF.

The chain recombines TRBV4-3 with TRBJ1-6; D unclear. Germline values: CDR1 LGHNA, CDR2 YSLEER. The V end lost 0 bases, the J end lost 7 bases, and 10 bases lay between the germline ends. The CDR3 spans 15 residues. The CDR3 here is CASSQDRVLNSPLHF. Written as DNA, the CDR3 is TGCGCCAGCAGCCAAGATCGGGTCCTAAATTCACCCCTCCACTTT.

This clonotype was seen once. V usage is TRBV7-9 and J usage is TRBJ2-1, with TRBD2 identical over 7 bases. Germline V lookup: CDR1 SEHNR, CDR2 FQNEAQ (reference sequence). After removal of 5 bases from V and 4 bases from J, the junction contained 14 bases not matched to a gene. The CDR3 contains 17 residues. This chain's CDR3 is CASSPVEAGLHYNEQFF. The CDR3 nucleotides read TGTGCCAGCAGCCCAGTCGAAGCGGGACTACATTACAATGAGCAGTTCTTC.

Only one count was recorded for this clonotype. This chain connects TRBV20-1 to TRBJ2-1; possibly TRBD2 for D (5 bases). The end of the DNA is better explained by TRBJ2-7, so the J call may be wrong. CDR3 size: 13 residues. Germline assignment: CDR1 DFQATT and CDR2 SNEGSKA (reference sequence). For the CDR3, the DNA is TGCAGTGCTAACCGGGGTAACTACAATGAGCAGTACTTC. The encoded protein is CSANRGNYNEQYF.

The table lists this clonotype with a few counts. V is TRBV5-1 and J is TRBJ2-6; D is undetermined. This CDR3 comprises 18 residues. Per germline, CDR1 SGHRS and CDR2 YFSETQ. V lost 5 bases, J lost 1 base, and 19 bases lay in between. The CDR3, as DNA: TGCGCCAGCAGGCGTCAGCCCACGTTCGAATCTGGGGCCAACGTCCTGACTTTC. Its protein is CASRRQPTFESGANVLTF.

A note on this clonotype: A much bigger clone sits one base away, suggesting this may be a read error. V and J are TRBV6-5 and TRBJ2-7; 10 nucleotides align to TRBD2. Unmatched junction bases numbered 10, after V lost 4 bases and J lost 7 bases. Germline loops: CDR1 MNHEY, CDR2 SVGAGI. This CDR3 contains 15 residues. The CDR3 region is CASSSVAGGPGEQYF. As DNA, the CDR3 is TGTGCCAGCAGTTCGGTAGCGGGAGGTCCTGGGGAGCAGTACTTC.

The rearrangement joins TRBV6-2 or TRBV6-3 to TRBJ2-1; D is undetermined. The V gene lost 6 bases and the J gene lost 10 bases, with 31 bases spanning the gap. The CDR3 spans 18 residues. The germline V gene encodes CDR1 MNHEY and CDR2 SVGEGT. The CDR3 here is CASSRPRSAAANSWEQFF. The DNA for the CDR3 is TGTGCCAGCAGCCGCCCCCGGAGCGCGGCCGCCAACTCCTGGGAGCAGTTCTTC.

This clonotype is a singleton in its sample. The V and J genes are TRBV20-1 and TRBJ2-7; no clear D gene. Trimming took off 1 base at V and 1 base at J, with 8 bases between the two ends. The germline CDR1 and CDR2 sequences are DFQATT and SNEGSKA (reference sequence). This CDR3 is 13 amino acids long. The CDR3 loop reads CSARGQTSYEQYF. In nucleotides, the CDR3 is TGCAGTGCTAGAGGTCAGACTTCCTACGAGCAGTACTTC.

The chain couples TRBV11-2 to TRBJ1-3; D is uncertain. The V and J ends lost 0 bases and 5 bases respectively, with 2 bases between them. Germline V gene sequence: CDR1 SGHAT, CDR2 FQNNGV. This CDR3 is 12 amino acids long. DNA of the CDR3: TGTGCCAGCAGCTTAGAGCGAAACACCATATATTTT. This codes for CASSLERNTIYF.

This clonotype has more than one count but fewer than ten. The chain employs TRBV6-2 or TRBV6-3 and TRBJ1-2; 7 nucleotides align to TRBD1. Germline-derived CDR1 and CDR2 are MNHEY and SVGEGT. The CDR3 loop spans 14 amino acids. The J segment lost 0 bases and the V segment lost 6 bases, leaving 4 bases of the junction unmatched. The CDR3 DNA sequence: TGTGCCAGCAGAATCGACAGGGCTAACTATGGCTACACCTTC. Its translation is CASRIDRANYGYTF.

The chain uses TRBV28 and TRBJ2-5; 9 nucleotides align to TRBD2. V dropped 3 bases and J dropped 0; count of bases not matched to a gene: 2. This CDR3 spans 15 amino acids. The germline V gene encodes CDR1 MDHEN and CDR2 SYDVKM. In DNA, the CDR3 is TGTGCCAGCAGTTTGCTAGCGGGGTACCAAGAGACCCAGTACTTC. Translation: CASSLLAGYQETQYF.

The chain combines TRBV4-1 with TRBJ2-5; D is uncertain. Germline CDR1 and CDR2: MGHRA and YSYEKL. The CDR3 extends over 15 amino acids. Trimming pared 0 bases from V and 2 bases from J, leaving 10 bases between. CDR3 bases: TGCGCCAGCAGCCAAGAAATAGGGCTACAAGAGACCCAGTACTTC. Protein sequence: CASSQEIGLQETQYF.

V is TRBV29-1 and J is TRBJ2-2; perhaps TRBD1 as D (5 bases). The CDR3 is 13 residues long. V was cut by 4 bases and J by 3 bases, with 9 bases left in between. Germline-derived CDR1 and CDR2 are SQVTM and ANQGSEA. The DNA for the CDR3 is TGCAGCGTTGGACAGCCCTACACCGGGGAGCTGTTTTTT. Protein sequence: CSVGQPYTGELFF.

The chain joins TRBV5-1 to TRBJ2-3, with 12 bases matching TRBD2. V shed 3 bases, J shed 0 bases, and the junction held 2 bases outside the gene matches. The germline V gene has CDR1 SGHRS and CDR2 YFSETQ. This CDR3 has 16 amino acids. The CDR3 reads CASSYGLAGSTDTQYF. As DNA, the CDR3 is TGCGCCAGCAGCTACGGACTAGCGGGGAGCACAGATACGCAGTATTTT.

This chain joins TRBV15 and TRBJ2-2; TRBD2 matches 7 bases. The germline CDR1 and CDR2 sequences are LNHNV and YYDKDF (reference sequence). The V and J ends lost 5 bases and 1 base, in that order; junction bases with no gene match: 10. CDR3 length: 17 residues. CDR3 protein: CATSPGGSGVNTGELFF. The CDR3 nucleotides are TGTGCCACCAGCCCCGGGGGAAGCGGGGTGAACACCGGGGAGCTGTTTTTT. Complete variable domain (other parts from reference TRBV15 and TRBJ2-2): DAMVIQNPRYQVTQFGKPVTLSCSQTLNHNVMYWYQQKSSQAPKLLFHYYDKDFNNEADTPDNFQSRRPNTSFCFLDIRSPGLGDTAMYLCATSPGGSGVNTGELFFGEGSRLTVL.

The V and J genes are TRBV29-1 and TRBJ2-1; perhaps D is TRBD1 or TRBD2 (5 bases each). The end of the DNA is better explained by TRBJ2-7, so the J call may be wrong. Germline loops: CDR1 SQVTM, CDR2 ANQGSEA. CDR3 length: 13 residues. This CDR3 reads CSTRGGGYNEQYF. DNA of the CDR3: TGCAGCACGAGGGGCGGAGGCTACAATGAGCAGTACTTC.